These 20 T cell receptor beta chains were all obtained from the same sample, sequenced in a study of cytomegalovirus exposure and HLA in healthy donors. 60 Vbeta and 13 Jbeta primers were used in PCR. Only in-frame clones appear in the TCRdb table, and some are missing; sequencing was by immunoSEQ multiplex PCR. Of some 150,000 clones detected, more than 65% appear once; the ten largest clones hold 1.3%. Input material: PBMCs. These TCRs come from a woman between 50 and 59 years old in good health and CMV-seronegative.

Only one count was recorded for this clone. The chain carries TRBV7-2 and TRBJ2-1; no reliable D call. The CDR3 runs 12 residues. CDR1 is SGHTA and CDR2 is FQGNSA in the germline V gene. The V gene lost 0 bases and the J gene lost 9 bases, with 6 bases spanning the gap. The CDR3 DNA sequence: TGTGCCAGCAGCTTAGCTCTCGGTGAGCAGTTCTTC. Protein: CASSLALGEQFF. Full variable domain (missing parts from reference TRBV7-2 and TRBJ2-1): GAGVSQSPSNKVTEKGKDVELRCDPISGHTALYWYRQSLGQGLEFLIYFQGNSAPDKSGLPSDRFSAERTGGSVSTLTIQRTQQEDSAVYLCASSLALGEQFFGPGTRLTVL.

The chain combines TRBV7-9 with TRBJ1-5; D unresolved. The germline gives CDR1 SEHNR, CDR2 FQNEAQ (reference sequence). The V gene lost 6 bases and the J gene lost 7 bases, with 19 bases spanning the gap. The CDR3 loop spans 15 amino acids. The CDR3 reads CASRSPGGILQPQHF. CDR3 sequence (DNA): TGTGCCAGCAGGTCCCCCGGAGGGATTCTACAGCCCCAGCATTTT.

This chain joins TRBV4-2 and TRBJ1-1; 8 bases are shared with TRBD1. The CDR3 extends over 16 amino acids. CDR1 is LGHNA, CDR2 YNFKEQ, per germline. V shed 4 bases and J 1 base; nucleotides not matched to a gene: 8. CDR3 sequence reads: CASSRTAGTGNTEAFF. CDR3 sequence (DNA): TGTGCCAGCAGCCGAACAGCCGGGACAGGGAACACTGAAGCTTTCTTT.

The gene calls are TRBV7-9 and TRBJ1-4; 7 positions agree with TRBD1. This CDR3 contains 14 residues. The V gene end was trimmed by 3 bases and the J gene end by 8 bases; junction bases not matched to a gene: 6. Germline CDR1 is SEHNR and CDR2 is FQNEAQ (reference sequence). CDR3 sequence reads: CASSFLQGDEKLFF. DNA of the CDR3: TGTGCCAGCAGCTTCCTCCAGGGGGACGAAAAACTGTTTTTT.

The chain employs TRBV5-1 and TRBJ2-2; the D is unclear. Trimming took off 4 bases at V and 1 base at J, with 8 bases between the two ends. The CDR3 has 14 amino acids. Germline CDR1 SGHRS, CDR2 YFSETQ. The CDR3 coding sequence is TGCGCCAGCAGCGAAGAGGAGAACACCGGGGAGCTGTTTTTT. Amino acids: CASSEEENTGELFF. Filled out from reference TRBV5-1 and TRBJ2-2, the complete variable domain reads KAGVTQTPRYLIKTRGQQVTLSCSPISGHRSVSWYQQTPGQGLQFLFEYFSETQRNKGNFPGRFSGRQFSNSRSEMNVSTLELGDSALYLCASSEEENTGELFFGEGSRLTVL.

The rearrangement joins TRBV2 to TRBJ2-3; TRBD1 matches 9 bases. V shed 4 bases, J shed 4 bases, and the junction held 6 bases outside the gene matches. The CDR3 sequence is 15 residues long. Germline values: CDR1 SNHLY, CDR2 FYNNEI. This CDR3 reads CASSGRTGVSDTQYF. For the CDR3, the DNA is TGTGCCAGCAGTGGACGGACAGGGGTCTCAGATACGCAGTATTTT.

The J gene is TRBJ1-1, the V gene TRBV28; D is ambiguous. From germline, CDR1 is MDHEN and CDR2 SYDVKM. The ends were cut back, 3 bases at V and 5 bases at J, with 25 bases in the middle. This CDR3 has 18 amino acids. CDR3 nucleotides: TGTGCCAGCAGTTTTCCACGATTCCAACCCAGTAAGCGGACTGAAGCTTTCTTT. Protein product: CASSFPRFQPSKRTEAFF. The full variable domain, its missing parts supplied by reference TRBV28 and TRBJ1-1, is DVKVTQSSRYLVKRTGEKVFLECVQDMDHENMFWYRQDPGLGLRLIYFSYDVKMKEKGDIPEGYSVSREKKERFSLILESASTNQTSMYLCASSFPRFQPSKRTEAFFGQGTRLTVV.

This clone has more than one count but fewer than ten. The CDR3 DNA reads as TGTGCCAGCAGTCCGGGGAGCGAGCAGTACTTC. It translates to CASSPGSEQYF. This chain links TRBV28 with TRBJ2-5; tentative D call: TRBD2 (5 bases). Gene TRBJ2-7 matches the end of the DNA better, so the J call may be wrong. This CDR3 comprises 11 residues. Germline loops: CDR1 MDHEN, CDR2 SYDVKM.

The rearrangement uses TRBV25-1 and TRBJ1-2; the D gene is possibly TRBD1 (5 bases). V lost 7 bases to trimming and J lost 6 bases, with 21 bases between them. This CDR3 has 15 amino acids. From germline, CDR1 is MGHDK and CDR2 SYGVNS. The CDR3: CASIAKGVGYDGYTF. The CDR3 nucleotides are TGTGCCAGCATTGCCAAAGGGGTGGGTTATGATGGCTACACCTTC.

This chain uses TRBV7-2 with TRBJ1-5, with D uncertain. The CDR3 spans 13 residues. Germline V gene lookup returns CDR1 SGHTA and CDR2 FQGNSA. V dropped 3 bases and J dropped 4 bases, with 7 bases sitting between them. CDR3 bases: TGTGCCAGCAGCTTCCGGTGGAATCAGCCCCAGCATTTT. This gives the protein CASSFRWNQPQHF.

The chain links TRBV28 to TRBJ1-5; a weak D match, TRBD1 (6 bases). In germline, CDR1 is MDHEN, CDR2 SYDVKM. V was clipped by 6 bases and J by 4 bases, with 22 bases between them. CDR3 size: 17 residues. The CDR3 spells CASSNPPRGGRNQPQHF. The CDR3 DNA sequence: TGTGCCAGCAGCAACCCTCCCAGGGGCGGCAGGAATCAGCCCCAGCATTTT.

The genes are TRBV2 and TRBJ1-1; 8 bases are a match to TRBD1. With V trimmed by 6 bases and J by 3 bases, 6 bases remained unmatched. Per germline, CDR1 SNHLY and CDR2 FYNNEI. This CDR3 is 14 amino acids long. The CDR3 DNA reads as TGTGCCAGCAGACGACAGGGGATGGACACTGAAGCTTTCTTT. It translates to CASRRQGMDTEAFF.

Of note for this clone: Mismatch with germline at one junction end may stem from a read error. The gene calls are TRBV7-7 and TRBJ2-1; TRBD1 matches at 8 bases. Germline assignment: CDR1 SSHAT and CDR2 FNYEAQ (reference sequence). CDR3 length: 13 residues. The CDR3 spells CASSTLPGQVQFF. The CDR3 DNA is TGTGCTAGCAGCACGTTACCGGGACAGGTACAGTTCTTC.

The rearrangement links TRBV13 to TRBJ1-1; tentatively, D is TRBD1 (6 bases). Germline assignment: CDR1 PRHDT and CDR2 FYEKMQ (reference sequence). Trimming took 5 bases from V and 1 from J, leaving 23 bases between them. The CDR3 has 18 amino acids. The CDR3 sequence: CASSLLGQGFKGNTEAFF. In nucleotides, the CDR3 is TGTGCCAGCAGCCTCCTTGGGCAGGGGTTTAAAGGGAACACTGAAGCTTTCTTT.

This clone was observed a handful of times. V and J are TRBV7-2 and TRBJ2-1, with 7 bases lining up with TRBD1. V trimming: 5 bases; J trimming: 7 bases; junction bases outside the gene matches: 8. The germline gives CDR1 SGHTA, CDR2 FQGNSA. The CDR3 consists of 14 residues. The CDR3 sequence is CASSPTGPKNEQFF. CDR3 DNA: TGTGCCAGCAGCCCGACAGGGCCGAAAAATGAGCAGTTCTTC.

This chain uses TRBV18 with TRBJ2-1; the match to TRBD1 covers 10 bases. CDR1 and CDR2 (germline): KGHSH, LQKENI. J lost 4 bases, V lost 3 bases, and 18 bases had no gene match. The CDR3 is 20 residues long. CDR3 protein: CASSPPLGLTGTGDYNEQFF. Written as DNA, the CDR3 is TGTGCCAGCTCACCTCCCCTGGGCTTGACCGGGACAGGGGATTACAATGAGCAGTTCTTC.

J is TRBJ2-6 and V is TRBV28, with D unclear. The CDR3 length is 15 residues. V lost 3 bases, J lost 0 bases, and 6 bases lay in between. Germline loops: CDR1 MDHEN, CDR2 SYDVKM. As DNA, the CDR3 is TGTGCCAGCAGTTTTGGCTTCTCTGGGGCCAACGTCCTGACTTTC. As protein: CASSFGFSGANVLTF.

CDR3 region: CASSPPGGMNTGELFF. CDR3 sequence (DNA): TGTGCCAGCAGCCCACCAGGAGGCATGAACACCGGGGAGCTGTTTTTT. This chain links TRBV5-8 with TRBJ2-2; TRBD2 is a possible D gene (5 bases). The germline V gene has CDR1 SGHTS and CDR2 YDEGEE. The germline V and J ends were trimmed by 4 bases and 1 base, with 14 bases remaining between them. The CDR3 consists of 16 residues. The variable domain in full, with the rest retrieved from reference TRBV5-8 and TRBJ2-2, is EAGVTQSPTHLIKTRGQQATLRCSPISGHTSVYWYQQALGLGLQFLLWYDEGEERNRGNFPPRFSGRQFPNYSSELNVNALELEDSALYLCASSPPGGMNTGELFFGEGSRLTVL.

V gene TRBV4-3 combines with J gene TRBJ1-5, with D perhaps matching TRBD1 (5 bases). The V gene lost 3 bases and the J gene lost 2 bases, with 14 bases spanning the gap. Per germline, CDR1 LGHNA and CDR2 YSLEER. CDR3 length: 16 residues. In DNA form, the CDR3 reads TGCGCCAGCAGCCAGTACCCGACGGGGGGCAATCAGCCCCAGCATTTT. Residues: CASSQYPTGGNQPQHF.

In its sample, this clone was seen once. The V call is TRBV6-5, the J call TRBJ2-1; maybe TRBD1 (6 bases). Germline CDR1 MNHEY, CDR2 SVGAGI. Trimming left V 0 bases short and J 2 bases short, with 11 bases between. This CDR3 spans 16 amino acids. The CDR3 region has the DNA TGTGCCAGCAGTTACTCGGGGCAGGGGACCTACAATGAGCAGTTCTTC. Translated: CASSYSGQGTYNEQFF.